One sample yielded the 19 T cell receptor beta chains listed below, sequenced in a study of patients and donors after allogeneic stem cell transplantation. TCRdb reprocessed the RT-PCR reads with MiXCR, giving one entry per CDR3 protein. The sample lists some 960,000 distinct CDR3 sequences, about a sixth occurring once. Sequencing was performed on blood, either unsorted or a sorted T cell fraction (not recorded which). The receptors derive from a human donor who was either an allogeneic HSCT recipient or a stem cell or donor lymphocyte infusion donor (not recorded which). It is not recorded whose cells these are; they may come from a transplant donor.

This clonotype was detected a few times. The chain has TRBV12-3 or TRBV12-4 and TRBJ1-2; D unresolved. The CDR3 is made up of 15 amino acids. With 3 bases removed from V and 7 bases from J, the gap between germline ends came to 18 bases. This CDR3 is CASSLWQSEMGGYTF. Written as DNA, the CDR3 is TGTGCCAGCAGTTTGTGGCAGTCGGAGATGGGTGGCTACACCTTC.

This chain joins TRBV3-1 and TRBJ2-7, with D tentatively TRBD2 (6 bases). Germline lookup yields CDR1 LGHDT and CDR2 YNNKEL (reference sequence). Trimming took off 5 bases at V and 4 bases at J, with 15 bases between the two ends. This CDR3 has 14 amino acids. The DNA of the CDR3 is TGTGCCAGCAGCTTTGGACTTGGGACTTACGAGCAGTACTTC. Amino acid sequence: CASSFGLGTYEQYF.

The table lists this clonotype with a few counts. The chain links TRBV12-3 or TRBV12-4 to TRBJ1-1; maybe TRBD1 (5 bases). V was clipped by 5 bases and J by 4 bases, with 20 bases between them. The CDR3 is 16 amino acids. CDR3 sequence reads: CASSPSGRARGTEAFF. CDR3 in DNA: TGTGCCAGCAGTCCCTCGGGGAGGGCGAGGGGCACTGAAGCTTTCTTT.

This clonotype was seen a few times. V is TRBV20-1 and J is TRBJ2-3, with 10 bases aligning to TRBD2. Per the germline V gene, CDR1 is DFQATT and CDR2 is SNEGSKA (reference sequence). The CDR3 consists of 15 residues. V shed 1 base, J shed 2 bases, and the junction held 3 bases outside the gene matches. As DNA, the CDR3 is TGCAGTGCTAGAGCAGCGGGGGGGCCCACAGATACGCAGTATTTT. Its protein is CSARAAGGPTDTQYF.

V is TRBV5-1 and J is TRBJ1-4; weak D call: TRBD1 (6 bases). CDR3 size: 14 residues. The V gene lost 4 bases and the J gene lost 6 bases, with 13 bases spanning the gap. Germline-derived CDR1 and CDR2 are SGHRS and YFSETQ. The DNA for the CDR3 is TGCGCCAGCAGCGGGGGACAATTCGATGAAAAACTGTTTTTT. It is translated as CASSGGQFDEKLFF.

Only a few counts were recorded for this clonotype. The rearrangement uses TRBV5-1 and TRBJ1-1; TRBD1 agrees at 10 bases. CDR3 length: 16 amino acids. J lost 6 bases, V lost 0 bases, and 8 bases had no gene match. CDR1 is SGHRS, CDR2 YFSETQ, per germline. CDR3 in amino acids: CASSLDGTGEASEAFF. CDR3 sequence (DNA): TGCGCCAGCAGCTTGGATGGGACAGGGGAAGCATCTGAAGCTTTCTTT.

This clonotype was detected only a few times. This CDR3 reads CATRSSLSGTGSTEAFF. Here the CDR3 DNA reads TGTGCCACCAGAAGCAGCCTCTCGGGGACAGGGTCGACTGAAGCTTTCTTT. The chain joins TRBV15 to TRBJ1-1; 9 positions match TRBD1. The trim removed 6 bases at V and 5 bases at J, leaving 16 bases unmatched. The CDR3 is 17 residues long. Per germline, CDR1 LNHNV and CDR2 YYDKDF (reference sequence).

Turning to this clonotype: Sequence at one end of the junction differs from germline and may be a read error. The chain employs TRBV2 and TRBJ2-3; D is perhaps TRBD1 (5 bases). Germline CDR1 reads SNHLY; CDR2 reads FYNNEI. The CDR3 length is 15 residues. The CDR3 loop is CASNEQEWSTDTQYF. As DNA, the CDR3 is TGTGCCAGCAATGAACAGGAGTGGAGCACAGATACGCAGTATTTT.

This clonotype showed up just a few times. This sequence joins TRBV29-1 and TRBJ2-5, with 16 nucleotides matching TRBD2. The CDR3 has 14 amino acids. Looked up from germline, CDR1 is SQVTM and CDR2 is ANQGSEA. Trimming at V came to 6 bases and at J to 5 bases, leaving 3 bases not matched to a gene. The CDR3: CSVGTSGRAETQYF. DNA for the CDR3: TGCAGCGTAGGGACTAGCGGGAGGGCTGAGACCCAGTACTTC. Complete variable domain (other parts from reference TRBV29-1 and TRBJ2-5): SAVISQKPSRDICQRGTSLTIQCQVDSQVTMMFWYRQQPGQSLTLIATANQGSEATYESGFVIDKFPISRPNLTFSTLTVSNMSPEDSSIYLCSVGTSGRAETQYFGPGTRLLVL.

CDR3 in DNA: TGCAGTGCTAGCGTTCTCATCACTAGCACAGATACGCAGTATTTT. This translates into CSASVLITSTDTQYF. This chain joins TRBV20-1 and TRBJ2-3; D ambiguous. The germline V and J ends were trimmed by 3 bases and 0 bases, with 13 bases remaining between them. From germline, CDR1 is DFQATT and CDR2 SNEGSKA (reference sequence). The CDR3 has 15 residues.

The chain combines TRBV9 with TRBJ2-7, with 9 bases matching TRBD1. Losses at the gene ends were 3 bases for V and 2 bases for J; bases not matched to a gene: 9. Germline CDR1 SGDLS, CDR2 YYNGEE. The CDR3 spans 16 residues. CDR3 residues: CASSGTGTGSPYEQYF. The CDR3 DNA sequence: TGTGCCAGCAGCGGAACCGGGACAGGGTCCCCCTACGAGCAGTACTTC. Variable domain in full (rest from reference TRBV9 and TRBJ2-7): DSGVTQTPKHLITATGQRVTLRCSPRSGDLSVYWYQQSLDQGLQFLIQYYNGEERAKGNILERFSAQQFPDLHSELNLSSLELGDSALYFCASSGTGTGSPYEQYFGPGTRLTVT.

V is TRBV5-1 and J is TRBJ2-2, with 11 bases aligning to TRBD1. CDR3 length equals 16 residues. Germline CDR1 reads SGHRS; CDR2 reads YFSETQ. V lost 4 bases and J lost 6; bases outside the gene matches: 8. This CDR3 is CASSTRTGGGAGELFF. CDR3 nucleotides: TGCGCCAGCAGCACAAGGACAGGGGGCGGCGCCGGGGAGCTGTTTTTT.

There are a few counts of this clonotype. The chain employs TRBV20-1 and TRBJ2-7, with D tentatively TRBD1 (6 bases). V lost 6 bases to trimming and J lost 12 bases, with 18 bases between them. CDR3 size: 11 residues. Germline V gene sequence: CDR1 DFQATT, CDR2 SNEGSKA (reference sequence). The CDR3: CSAKTGQIRYF. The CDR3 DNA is TGCAGTGCAAAAACGGGACAAATTAGGTACTTC.

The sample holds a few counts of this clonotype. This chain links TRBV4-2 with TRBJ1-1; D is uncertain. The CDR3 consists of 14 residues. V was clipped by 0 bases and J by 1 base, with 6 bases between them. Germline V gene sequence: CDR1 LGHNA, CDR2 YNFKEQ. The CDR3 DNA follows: TGTGCCAGCAGCCAAGATCCCAAGAACACTGAAGCTTTCTTT. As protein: CASSQDPKNTEAFF.

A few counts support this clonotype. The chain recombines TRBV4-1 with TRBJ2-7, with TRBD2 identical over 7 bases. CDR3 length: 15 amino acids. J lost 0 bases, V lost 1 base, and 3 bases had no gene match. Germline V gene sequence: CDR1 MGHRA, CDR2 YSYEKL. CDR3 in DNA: TGCGCCAGCAGCCAAGTCGCGGGAGCCTCCTACGAGCAGTACTTC. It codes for CASSQVAGASYEQYF.

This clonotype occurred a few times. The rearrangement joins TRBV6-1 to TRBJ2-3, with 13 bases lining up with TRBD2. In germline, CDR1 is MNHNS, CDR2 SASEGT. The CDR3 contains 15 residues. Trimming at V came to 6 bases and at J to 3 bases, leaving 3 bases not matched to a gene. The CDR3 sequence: CASRKLAGGTDTQYF. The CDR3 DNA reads TGTGCCAGCAGGAAACTAGCGGGGGGGACAGATACGCAGTATTTT.

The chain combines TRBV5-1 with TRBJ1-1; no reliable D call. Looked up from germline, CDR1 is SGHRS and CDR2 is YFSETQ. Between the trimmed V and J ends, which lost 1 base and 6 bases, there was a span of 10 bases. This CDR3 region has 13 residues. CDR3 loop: CASSLPEHSEAFF. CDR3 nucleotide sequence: TGCGCCAGCAGCTTGCCAGAACACTCTGAAGCTTTCTTT.

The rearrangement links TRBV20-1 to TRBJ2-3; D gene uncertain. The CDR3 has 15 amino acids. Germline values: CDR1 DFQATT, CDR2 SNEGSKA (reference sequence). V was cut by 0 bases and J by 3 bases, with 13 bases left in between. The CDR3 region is CSAREETLETDTQYF. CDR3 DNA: TGCAGTGCTAGAGAGGAAACTTTAGAAACAGATACGCAGTATTTT.

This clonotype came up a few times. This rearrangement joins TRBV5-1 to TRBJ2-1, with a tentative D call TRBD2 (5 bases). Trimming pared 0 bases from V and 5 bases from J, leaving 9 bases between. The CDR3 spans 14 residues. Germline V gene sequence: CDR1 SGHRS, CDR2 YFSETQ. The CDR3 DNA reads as TGCGCCAGCAGCTTGGGAGACTACAACAATGAGCAGTTCTTC. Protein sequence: CASSLGDYNNEQFF.